The clone carrying this T cell receptor beta chain was seen ten or more times. The read is 3 residues too short to cover the CDR3 end, so that end is filled in from the germline J gene. Patients and controls were mostly of Caucasian heritage. The sample belongs to a study of T cell clonality in common variable immunodeficiency. Germline values: CDR1 SGHRS, CDR2 YFSETQ. V was trimmed by 5 bases and J by 3 bases, leaving 8 bases between them. This CDR3 is 12 amino acids long. Method: immunoSEQ multiplex PCR; TCRdb's copy keeps in-frame clones and lacks some. This sample has approximately 51,000 clones and no singletons, with roughly 6.2% in the ten largest.

Sequenced sample: peripheral blood mononuclear cells. The TCR sequence derives from a person between 18 and 75 years old in good health. This chain connects TRBV5-1 to TRBJ1-1; D call uncertain. The part of the CDR3 DNA that was read is TGCGCCAGCAGACTAGTCCACACTGAA. As protein: CASRLVHTE. The entire CDR3 protein is CASRLVHTEAFF.